What follows are 8 T cell receptor beta chains derived from one specimen sequenced in a study of regulatory T cells in long-lasting Graves disease. As for time point: newly diagnosed GD, antithyroid drugs for less than 3 months. Construction of the TCR library relied on RNA isolated from PBMCs. Sequencing libraries for TCR beta were prepared with iRepertoire HTBI primers and Arm-PCR of CDR3 regions. TCRdb independently ran MiXCR on the multiplex PCR reads; one entry per CDR3 protein. The sample consists of fewer than 650,000 distinct CDR3 sequences, about 15% of them appearing once. These same records also appear under a second study, on T cells in Graves' hyperthyroidism and ophthalmopathy.

Material: peripheral blood mononuclear cells (PBMCs), obtained at new diagnosis, from a patient treated with antithyroid drugs. These receptors originate from a woman aged 25 to 39 with Graves disease.

Ten or more counts support this clonotype. This chain joins TRBV2 and TRBJ1-2, with D perhaps TRBD1 (5 bases). Germline CDR1 and CDR2: SNHLY and FYNNEI. Trimming pared 1 base from V and 3 bases from J, leaving 9 bases between. The length of the CDR3 is 14 residues. CDR3 sequence (DNA): TGTGCCAGCAGTGAAGAAGGGGTCGACTATGGCTACACCTTC. Translation gives CASSEEGVDYGYTF.

This clonotype was seen ten or more times. The CDR3 protein is CASRAGTGVYGYTF. CDR3 nucleotide sequence: TGTGCCAGCAGAGCCGGGACAGGGGTCTATGGCTACACCTTC. This sequence joins TRBV2 and TRBJ1-2; TRBD1 matches 10 bases. Trimming took 6 bases from V and 4 from J; bases not matched to a gene: 5. In germline, CDR1 is SNHLY, CDR2 FYNNEI. The CDR3 contains 14 residues.

This sequence joins TRBV2 and TRBJ2-5, with D perhaps matching TRBD1 (5 bases). The CDR3 has 13 amino acids. Looked up from germline, CDR1 is SNHLY and CDR2 is FYNNEI. V gave up 4 bases and J gave up 5 bases, with 11 bases separating them. CDR3 nucleotide sequence: TGTGCCAGCAGTGTTGGGGCATCGGAGACCCAGTACTTC. Protein: CASSVGASETQYF.

As regards this clonotype: A much larger clone is a single base away; this may be a read error. The chain recombines TRBV29-1 with TRBJ2-1; 14 bases align to TRBD2. Germline V gene lookup returns CDR1 SQVTM and CDR2 ANQGSEA. This CDR3 contains 18 residues. CDR3 nucleotide sequence: TGCAGCGTTGAAGCGAGAGGGGGACTAGCGGGAGAGGGGAATGGGCAGTTCTTC. This codes for CSVEARGGLAGEGNGQFF.

The chain recombines TRBV27 with TRBJ2-1, with 7 bases identical to TRBD2. The ends lost 6 bases at V and 6 bases at J; junction bases unmatched: 8. Germline V lookup: CDR1 MNHEY, CDR2 SMNVEV (reference sequence). This CDR3 is 14 amino acids long. The CDR3 spells CASRVGGSGNEQFF. The CDR3 nucleotides are TGTGCCAGCAGAGTGGGAGGGTCGGGCAATGAGCAGTTCTTC.

V is TRBV5-1 and J is TRBJ2-1; the match to TRBD2 covers 9 bases. This CDR3 contains 16 residues. V lost 7 bases and J lost 4; bases outside the gene matches: 12. The germline gives CDR1 SGHRS, CDR2 YFSETQ. The CDR3 sequence is CASDRGLSGSYNEQFF. CDR3 bases: TGCGCCAGCGATCGGGGGCTTAGCGGGAGTTACAATGAGCAGTTCTTC.

This clonotype was seen at least ten times. The V gene is TRBV7-2, the J gene TRBJ1-1, with no clear D. With 4 bases removed from V and 1 base from J, the gap between germline ends came to 10 bases. The CDR3 loop spans 14 amino acids. Germline V gene data show CDR1 as SGHTA and CDR2 as FQGNSA. CDR3 sequence: CASSSNAGNTEAFF. The CDR3 nucleotides read TGTGCCAGCAGCTCCAACGCCGGGAACACTGAAGCTTTCTTT.

This clonotype was observed many times. The chain links TRBV7-8 to TRBJ1-5; no definite D call. The CDR3 is 15 amino acids. Per germline, CDR1 SGHVS and CDR2 FQNEAQ. V lost 2 bases to trimming and J lost 3 bases, with 11 bases between them. Here the CDR3 DNA reads TGTGCCAGCAGCTTAAAAAGTGGTTTCAATCAGCCCCAGCATTTT. Encoded protein: CASSLKSGFNQPQHF.